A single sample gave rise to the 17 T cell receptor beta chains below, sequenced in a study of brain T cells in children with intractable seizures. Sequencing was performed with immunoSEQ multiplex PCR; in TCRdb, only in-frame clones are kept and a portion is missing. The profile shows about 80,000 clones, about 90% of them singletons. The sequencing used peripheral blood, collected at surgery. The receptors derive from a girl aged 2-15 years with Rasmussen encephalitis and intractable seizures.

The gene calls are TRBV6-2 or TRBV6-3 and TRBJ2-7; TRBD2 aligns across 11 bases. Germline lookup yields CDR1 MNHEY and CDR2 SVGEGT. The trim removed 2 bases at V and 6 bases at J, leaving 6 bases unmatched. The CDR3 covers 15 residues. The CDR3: CASSYRLAGPSEQYF. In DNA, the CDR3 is TGTGCCAGCAGTTACCGACTAGCGGGACCCTCCGAGCAGTACTTC.

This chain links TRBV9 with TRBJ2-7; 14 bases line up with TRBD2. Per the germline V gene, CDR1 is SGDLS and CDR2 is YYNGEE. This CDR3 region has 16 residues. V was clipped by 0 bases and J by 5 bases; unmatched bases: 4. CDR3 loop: CASSVEWGLAGDEQYF. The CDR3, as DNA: TGTGCCAGCAGCGTAGAGTGGGGACTAGCGGGAGACGAGCAGTACTTC. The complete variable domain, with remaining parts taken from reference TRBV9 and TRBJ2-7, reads DSGVTQTPKHLITATGQRVTLRCSPRSGDLSVYWYQQSLDQGLQFLIQYYNGEERAKGNILERFSAQQFPDLHSELNLSSLELGDSALYFCASSVEWGLAGDEQYFGPGTRLTVT.

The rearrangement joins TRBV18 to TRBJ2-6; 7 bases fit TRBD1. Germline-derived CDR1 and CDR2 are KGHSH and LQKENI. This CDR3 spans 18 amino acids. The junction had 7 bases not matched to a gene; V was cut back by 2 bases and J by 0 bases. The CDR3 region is CASSPTGQPSSGANVLTF. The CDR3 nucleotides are TGTGCCAGCTCACCAACGGGACAGCCCAGCTCTGGGGCCAACGTCCTGACTTTC. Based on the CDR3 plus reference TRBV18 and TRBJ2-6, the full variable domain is NAGVMQNPRHLVRRRGQEARLRCSPMKGHSHVYWYRQLPEEGLKFMVYLQKENIIDESGMPKERFSAEFPKEGPSILRIQQVVRGDSAAYFCASSPTGQPSSGANVLTFGAGSRLTVL.

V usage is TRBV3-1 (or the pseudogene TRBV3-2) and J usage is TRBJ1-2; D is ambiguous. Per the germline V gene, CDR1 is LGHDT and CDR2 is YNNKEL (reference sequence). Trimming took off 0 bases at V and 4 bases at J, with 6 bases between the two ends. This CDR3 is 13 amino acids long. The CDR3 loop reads CASSQESGYGYTF. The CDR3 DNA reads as TGTGCCAGCAGCCAAGAAAGCGGCTATGGCTACACCTTC.

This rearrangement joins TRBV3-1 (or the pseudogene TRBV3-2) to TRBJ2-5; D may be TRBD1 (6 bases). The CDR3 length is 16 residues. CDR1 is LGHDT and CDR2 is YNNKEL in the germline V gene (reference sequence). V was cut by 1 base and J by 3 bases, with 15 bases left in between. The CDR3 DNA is TGTGCCAGCAGCCAAGTGGACAGATTTAGGGAAGAGACCCAGTACTTC. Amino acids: CASSQVDRFREETQYF.

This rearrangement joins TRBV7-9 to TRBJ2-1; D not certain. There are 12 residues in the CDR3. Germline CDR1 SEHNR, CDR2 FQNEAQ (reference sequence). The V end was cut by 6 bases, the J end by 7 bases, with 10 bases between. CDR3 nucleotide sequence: TGTGCCAGCAGTTCTCAGTGGAATGAGCAGTTCTTC. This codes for CASSSQWNEQFF.

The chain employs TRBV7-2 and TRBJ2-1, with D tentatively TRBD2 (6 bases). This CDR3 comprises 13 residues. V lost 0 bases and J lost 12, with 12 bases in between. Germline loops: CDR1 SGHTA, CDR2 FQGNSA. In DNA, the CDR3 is TGTGCCAGCAGCTTAGCCGGGGGTAAGGTGCAGTTCTTC. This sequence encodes CASSLAGGKVQFF.

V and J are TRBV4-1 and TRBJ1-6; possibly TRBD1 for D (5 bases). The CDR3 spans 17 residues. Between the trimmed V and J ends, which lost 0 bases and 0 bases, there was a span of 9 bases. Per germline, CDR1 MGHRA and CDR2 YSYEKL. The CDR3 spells CASSQERGSSYNSPLHF. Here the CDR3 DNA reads TGCGCCAGCAGCCAAGAGAGGGGAAGCTCCTATAATTCACCCCTCCACTTT.

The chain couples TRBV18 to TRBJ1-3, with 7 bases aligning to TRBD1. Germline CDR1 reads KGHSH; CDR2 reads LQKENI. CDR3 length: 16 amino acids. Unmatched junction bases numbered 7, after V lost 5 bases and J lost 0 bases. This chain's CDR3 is CASSGYRTGSGNTIYF. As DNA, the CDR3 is TGTGCCAGCTCAGGCTATCGGACAGGCTCTGGAAACACCATATATTTT.

DNA for the CDR3: TGTGCCTGGAAGTTCAGTGCAACTAATGAAAAACTGTTTTTT. As protein: CAWKFSATNEKLFF. The V and J genes are TRBV30 and TRBJ1-4; D is ambiguous. V lost 4 bases, J lost 0 bases, and 9 bases lay in between. The CDR3 is made up of 14 amino acids. The germline V gene has CDR1 GTSNPN and CDR2 SVGIG (reference sequence).

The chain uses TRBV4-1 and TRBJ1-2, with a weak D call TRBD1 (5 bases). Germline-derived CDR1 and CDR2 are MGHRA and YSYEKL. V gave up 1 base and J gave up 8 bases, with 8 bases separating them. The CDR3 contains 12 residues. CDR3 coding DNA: TGCGCCAGCAGCCAAGTAGGGGTCGGCTACACCTTC. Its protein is CASSQVGVGYTF.

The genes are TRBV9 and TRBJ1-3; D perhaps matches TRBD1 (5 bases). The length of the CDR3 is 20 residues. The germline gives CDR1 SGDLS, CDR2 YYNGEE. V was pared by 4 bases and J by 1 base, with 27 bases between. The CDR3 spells CASSTSPRHGGIFSGNTIYF. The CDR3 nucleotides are TGTGCCAGCAGCACCAGCCCCCGACATGGGGGGATCTTTTCTGGAAACACCATATATTTT.

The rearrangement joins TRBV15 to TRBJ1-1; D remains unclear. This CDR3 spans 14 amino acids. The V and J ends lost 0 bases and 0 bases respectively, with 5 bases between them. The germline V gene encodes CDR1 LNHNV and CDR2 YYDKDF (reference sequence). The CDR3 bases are TGTGCCACCAGCAGAGATTTGGTGAACACTGAAGCTTTCTTT. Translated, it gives CATSRDLVNTEAFF.

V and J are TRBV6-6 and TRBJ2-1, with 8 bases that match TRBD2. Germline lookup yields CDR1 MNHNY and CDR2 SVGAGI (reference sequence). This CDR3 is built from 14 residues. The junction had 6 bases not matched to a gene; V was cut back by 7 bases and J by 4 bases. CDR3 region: CASTSGRFYNEQFF. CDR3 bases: TGTGCCAGCACTAGCGGGCGTTTTTACAATGAGCAGTTCTTC.

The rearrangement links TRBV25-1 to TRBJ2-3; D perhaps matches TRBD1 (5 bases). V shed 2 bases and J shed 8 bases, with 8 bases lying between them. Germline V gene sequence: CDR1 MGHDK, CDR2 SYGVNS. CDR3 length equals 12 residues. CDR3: CASSEQGTTQYF. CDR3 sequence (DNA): TGTGCCAGCAGTGAACAGGGTACTACGCAGTATTTT.

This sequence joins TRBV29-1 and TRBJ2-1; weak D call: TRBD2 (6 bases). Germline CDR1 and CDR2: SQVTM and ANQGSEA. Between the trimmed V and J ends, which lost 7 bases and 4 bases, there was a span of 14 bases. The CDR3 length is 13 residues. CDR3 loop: CSAWKGLYNEQFF. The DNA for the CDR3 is TGCAGCGCTTGGAAGGGACTTTACAATGAGCAGTTCTTC.

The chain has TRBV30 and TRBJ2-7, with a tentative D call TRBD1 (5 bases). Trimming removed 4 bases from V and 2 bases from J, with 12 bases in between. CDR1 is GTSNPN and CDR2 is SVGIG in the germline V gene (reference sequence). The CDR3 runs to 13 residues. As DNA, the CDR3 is TGTGCCTGGACAGCAGGGATTACCTACGAGCAGTACTTC. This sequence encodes CAWTAGITYEQYF.